This T cell receptor beta chain was sequenced in a study of T cells in Graves' hyperthyroidism and ophthalmopathy. Overall study findings and caveats: In the blood, most expanded thyroid clonotypes above 0.001 appeared as well.

The CDR3 covers 15 residues. Trimming cost V 6 bases and J 4 bases, with 16 bases left between them. Authors of the study amplified TCR beta CDR3 regions from RNA transcripts. With the HTBI primer set, the TCR CDR3 went through a first round of RT-PCR. TCRdb recomputed calls from the multiplex PCR reads with MiXCR, one row per CDR3 protein. Of hundreds of thousands of distinct CDR3 sequences listed, 14% to 15% are singletons. This clonotype was seen at least ten times. No antigen is known for it. Sequenced: blood. The clonotype originates from a man between 18 and 29 years old with Graves' ophthalmopathy. The chain uses TRBV12-3 or TRBV12-4 and TRBJ2-1, with D hard to call. The CDR3 region has the DNA TGTGCCAGCAGATCCACTACTAAGATATACAATGAGCAGTTCTTC. It encodes CASRSTTKIYNEQFF.